One and the same sample provided the 23 T cell receptor beta chains below, sequenced in a study of blood T cells in healthy people across ages. The authors ran a second PCR of roughly 6 to 12 cycles using a sample-barcoded 5' primer and a J-beta primer mix. Via MiXCR, TCRdb re-called the 5' RACE reads, giving one row per CDR3 protein. The repertoire has around 1,600,000 distinct CDR3 sequences, around 40% of them found once; the top ten carry 4%. The sequenced sample was blood. The receptors stem from a woman between 18 and 29 years old in good health.

A few counts support this clonotype. The chain uses TRBV12-3 or TRBV12-4 and TRBJ1-5, with D maybe TRBD1 (5 bases). The V gene lost 6 bases and the J gene lost 6 bases, with 12 bases spanning the gap. The CDR3 is 13 residues long. For the CDR3, the DNA is TGTGCCAGCAGGGGGGGGTTTGGTCAGCCCCAGCATTTT. Its translation: CASRGGFGQPQHF.

There are a few counts of this clonotype. J is TRBJ1-4 and V is TRBV5-4; a weak D match, TRBD1 (6 bases). In germline, CDR1 is SGHNT, CDR2 YYREEE (reference sequence). Trimming took 1 base from V and 3 from J, leaving 7 bases between them. CDR3 length equals 14 residues. CDR3 sequence (DNA): TGTGCCAGCAGCTTGCGACAGGCTAATGAAAAACTGTTTTTT. Translating it yields CASSLRQANEKLFF.

The chain combines TRBV6-5 with TRBJ1-2; unclear D gene. With 7 bases removed from V and 6 bases from J, the gap between germline ends came to 12 bases. In germline, CDR1 is MNHEY, CDR2 SVGAGI. CDR3 length equals 12 residues. CDR3 amino acids: CASNSAGDGYTF. The CDR3 nucleotides read TGTGCCAGCAACTCAGCCGGGGATGGCTACACCTTC.

The gene calls are TRBV11-2 and TRBJ2-1; D may be TRBD1 (5 bases). The V gene lost 5 bases and the J gene lost 6 bases, with 14 bases spanning the gap. In germline, CDR1 is SGHAT, CDR2 FQNNGV. The CDR3 has 14 amino acids. CDR3 loop: CASSLHMQGNEQFF. CDR3 nucleotide sequence: TGTGCCAGCAGCCTACACATGCAGGGCAATGAGCAGTTCTTC.

This clonotype showed up just a few times. CDR3 nucleotide sequence: TGTGCCAGCAGCCAGGGGGAGACCCAGTTCTTC. Encoded protein: CASSQGETQFF. The chain has TRBV3-1 and TRBJ2-1; D may be TRBD1 or TRBD2 (5 bases each). The CDR3 spans 11 residues. Trimming removed 3 bases at V and 13 bases at J, with 10 bases between. The V gene's germline CDR1 is LGHDT and CDR2 YNNKEL (reference sequence).

This chain uses TRBV25-1 with TRBJ2-1; 9 nucleotides agree with TRBD2. CDR3 length: 14 amino acids. Trimming cost V 8 bases and J 6 bases; bases outside gene matches: 8. Germline assignment: CDR1 MGHDK and CDR2 SYGVNS. The CDR3, as DNA: TGTGCCAGCTTTGGTGCGGGGGGGCCCAATGAGCAGTTCTTC. It translates to CASFGAGGPNEQFF.

J is TRBJ1-1 and V is TRBV29-1; the D gene is possibly TRBD1 (6 bases). The germline V and J ends were trimmed by 7 bases and 4 bases, with 19 bases remaining between them. Germline V lookup: CDR1 SQVTM, CDR2 ANQGSEA. The CDR3 is made up of 14 amino acids. The CDR3 protein is CSAIATGSSTEAFF. For the CDR3, the DNA is TGCAGCGCAATCGCTACAGGGTCGAGCACTGAAGCTTTCTTT.

The CDR3 DNA sequence: TGCGCCAGCAGCCAAGATGGGGGAGACAGGCCTGGGCAGCCCCAGCATTTT. It specifies CASSQDGGDRPGQPQHF. The chain joins TRBV4-1 to TRBJ1-5; tentatively, D is TRBD1 (6 bases). From germline, CDR1 is MGHRA and CDR2 YSYEKL. This CDR3 has 17 residues. V lost 0 bases and J 7 bases, leaving 19 bases between the germline ends.

The V call is TRBV20-1, the J call TRBJ1-1; D unresolved. V was shortened by 3 bases and J by 5 bases, with 16 bases between the two germline ends. Looked up from germline, CDR1 is DFQATT and CDR2 is SNEGSKA (reference sequence). This CDR3 has 14 amino acids. The DNA of the CDR3 is TGCAGTGCTAGCCCGGCAGGTCGAGGTACTGAAGCTTTCTTT. Amino acid sequence: CSASPAGRGTEAFF.

The table lists this clonotype with a count of one. The chain links TRBV21-1 to TRBJ2-7. TRBV21-1 is a known pseudogene. The CDR3 runs to 13 residues. Written as DNA, the CDR3 is TGTGCCAGCACCAACTTACGGGCCCACGAGCAGTACTTC. Amino acid sequence: CASTNLRAHEQYF.

The J gene is TRBJ2-1, the V gene TRBV25-1; possibly TRBD2 for D (5 bases). The V end was cut by 0 bases, the J end by 4 bases, with 13 bases between. This CDR3 spans 16 amino acids. Germline assignment: CDR1 MGHDK and CDR2 SYGVNS. CDR3 sequence (DNA): TGTGCCAGCAGTGAATACCCGGGAACTTCGTACAATGAGCAGTTCTTC. Amino acid sequence: CASSEYPGTSYNEQFF.

The CDR3 loop reads CASSQVEYGNQPQHF. DNA of the CDR3: TGTGCCAGCAGCCAAGTTGAATACGGCAATCAGCCCCAGCATTTT. The chain joins TRBV4-2 to TRBJ1-5, with unresolved D. Trimming took 1 base from V and 2 from J, leaving 9 bases between them. This CDR3 is 15 amino acids long. Germline assignment: CDR1 LGHNA and CDR2 YNFKEQ.

This clonotype was recorded many times. The V call is TRBV29-1, the J call TRBJ1-4, with D perhaps TRBD1 (5 bases). The CDR3 consists of 15 residues. With 7 bases removed from V and 3 bases from J, the gap between germline ends came to 18 bases. Germline V gene data show CDR1 as SQVTM and CDR2 as ANQGSEA. DNA of the CDR3: TGCAGCGCCTTGGGGGAAGGCTTTGCTAATGAAAAACTGTTTTTT. Its protein is CSALGEGFANEKLFF.

The J gene is TRBJ2-3, the V gene TRBV7-9; 9 bases align to TRBD2. The length of the CDR3 is 16 residues. The V and J ends lost 5 bases and 4 bases, in that order; junction bases with no gene match: 10. Per germline, CDR1 SEHNR and CDR2 FQNEAQ (reference sequence). This CDR3 is CASSPPGLAPSDTQYF. The CDR3 region has the DNA TGTGCCAGCAGCCCCCCGGGACTAGCCCCTTCAGATACGCAGTATTTT.

The sample holds a few counts of this clonotype. This chain connects TRBV7-9 to TRBJ1-2; D remains ambiguous. CDR3 length equals 17 residues. The V gene's germline CDR1 is SEHNR and CDR2 FQNEAQ (reference sequence). Trimming removed 7 bases from V and 4 bases from J, with 25 bases in between. Written as DNA, the CDR3 is TGTGCCAGCACCAATAATCCCCGTCGGAGCTTGAGCTATGGCTACACCTTC. It encodes CASTNNPRRSLSYGYTF.

The chain links TRBV11-3 to TRBJ1-1; D is perhaps TRBD1 (6 bases). Germline-derived CDR1 and CDR2 are SGHNT and YENEEA. V lost 5 bases, J lost 8 bases, and 18 bases lay in between. This CDR3 is 14 amino acids long. The CDR3 region is CASSPSGGRREAFF. CDR3 nucleotides: TGTGCCAGCAGCCCTTCGGGGGGGCGAAGGGAAGCTTTCTTT.

The rearrangement uses TRBV28 and TRBJ2-4, with D tentatively TRBD1 (5 bases). Trimming removed 5 bases from V and 0 bases from J, with 17 bases in between. The germline V gene encodes CDR1 MDHEN and CDR2 SYDVKM. CDR3 length: 17 residues. CDR3 protein: CASSPYDSYLAKNIQYF. The DNA for the CDR3 is TGTGCCAGCAGTCCCTATGACAGTTATCTAGCCAAAAACATTCAGTACTTC. Using reference TRBV28 and TRBJ2-4 for the parts outside the CDR3, the full variable domain is DVKVTQSSRYLVKRTGEKVFLECVQDMDHENMFWYRQDPGLGLRLIYFSYDVKMKEKGDIPEGYSVSREKKERFSLILESASTNQTSMYLCASSPYDSYLAKNIQYFGAGTRLSVL.

The sample holds a few counts of this clonotype. The CDR3 nucleotides are TGCAGTGCTAGAGTAGTCGGCGGCGAGACCCAGTACTTC. As protein: CSARVVGGETQYF. The V call is TRBV20-1, the J call TRBJ2-5; no clear D. The CDR3 length is 13 residues. V was pared by 1 base and J by 5 bases, with 11 bases between. From germline, CDR1 is DFQATT and CDR2 SNEGSKA (reference sequence).

With regard to this clonotype: An end of the junction does not agree with germline; a read error may underlie this. CDR3 protein: CASSERGELSCNEQFF. The CDR3 region has the DNA TGTGCCAGCAGTGAGCGAGGGGAGCTCTCCTGCAATGAGCAGTTCTTC. This chain links TRBV6-2 or TRBV6-3 with TRBJ2-1, with D possibly being TRBD1 or TRBD2 (5 bases each). Germline V gene lookup returns CDR1 MNHEY and CDR2 SVGEGT. The CDR3 is made up of 16 amino acids.

The chain couples TRBV27 to TRBJ1-1; no clear D. This CDR3 contains 13 residues. The ends were cut back, 7 bases at V and 2 bases at J, with 11 bases in the middle. Germline values: CDR1 MNHEY, CDR2 SMNVEV (reference sequence). The CDR3 region is CASIQAGNTEAFF. In nucleotides, the CDR3 is TGTGCCAGCATCCAAGCGGGTAACACTGAAGCTTTCTTT.

The chain joins TRBV28 to TRBJ2-3; 7 nucleotides match TRBD2. The CDR3 is 18 residues long. V gave up 2 bases and J gave up 0 bases; unmatched junction bases: 11. CDR1 is MDHEN and CDR2 is SYDVKM in the germline V gene. The CDR3 DNA is TGTGCCAGCAGTTTAGGAGGGGCTAGCGGTGCTAGCACAGATACGCAGTATTTT. Protein sequence: CASSLGGASGASTDTQYF.

The chain joins TRBV2 to TRBJ1-5; D uncertain. Between the trimmed V and J ends, which lost 6 bases and 5 bases, there was a span of 11 bases. The CDR3 spans 13 residues. Germline V gene lookup returns CDR1 SNHLY and CDR2 FYNNEI. The CDR3 loop reads CASRRTADQPQHF. The CDR3 DNA reads TGTGCCAGCAGACGGACGGCGGATCAGCCCCAGCATTTT.

This clonotype has a count of ten or more. This sequence joins TRBV20-1 and TRBJ2-1; 7 bases map to TRBD1. J lost 4 bases, V lost 5 bases, and 5 bases had no gene match. The germline gives CDR1 DFQATT, CDR2 SNEGSKA (reference sequence). This CDR3 has 13 residues. The CDR3 DNA reads TGCAGTGCTTCCGGGACAGTGTACAATGAGCAGTTCTTC. Translation: CSASGTVYNEQFF.